This T cell receptor beta chain appears in the sequencing data of a study of T cells in tuberculosis. Profiling relied on immunoSEQ multiplex PCR, and the TCRdb table lists in-frame clones only, not all of them. The table shows 61,000 or so clones, with around 81% occurring only once. With V trimmed by 4 bases and J by 5 bases, 23 bases remained unmatched. CDR1 and CDR2 (germline): SGDLS, YYNGEE. This CDR3 contains 21 residues. Cells were sorted from thawed PBMC rested overnight and stained with GMM-loaded CD1B tetramer, viability dye and anti-CD3. The CD1B tetramers carried C32 glucose monomycolate purified from Rhodococcus equi. From each donor, some 100,000 tetramer-negative cells were sorted.

The rearrangement uses TRBV9 and TRBJ2-1; TRBD2 matches 11 bases. Sequencing was performed on CD1b-GMM tetramer-negative cells sorted from PBMCs. This TCR was recovered from an adult woman with latent tuberculosis. CDR3 nucleotide sequence: TGTGCCAGCAGCTCTAGCCGCCGAGGACTAGCGGGTTCCCCTCCTGACAATGAGCAGTTCTTC. Translated: CASSSSRRGLAGSPPDNEQFF.